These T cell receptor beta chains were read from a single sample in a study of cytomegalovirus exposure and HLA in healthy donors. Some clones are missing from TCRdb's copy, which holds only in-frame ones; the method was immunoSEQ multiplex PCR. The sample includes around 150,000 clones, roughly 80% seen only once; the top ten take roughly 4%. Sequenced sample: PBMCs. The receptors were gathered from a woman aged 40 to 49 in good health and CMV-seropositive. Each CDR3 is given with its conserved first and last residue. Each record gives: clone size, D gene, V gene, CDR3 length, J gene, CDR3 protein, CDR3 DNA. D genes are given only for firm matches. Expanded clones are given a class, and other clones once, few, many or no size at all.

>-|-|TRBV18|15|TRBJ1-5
CASSTEGSSNQPQHF
TGTGCCAGCTCAACTGAGGGTTCGAGCAATCAGCCCCAGCATTTT
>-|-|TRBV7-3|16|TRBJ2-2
CASSSRQAANTGELFF
TGTGCCAGCAGCTCGCGACAGGCTGCGAACACCGGGGAGCTGTTTTTT
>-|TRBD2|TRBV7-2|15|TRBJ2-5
CASSLPSGRRETQYF
TGTGCCAGCAGCTTACCTAGCGGGAGGCGGGAGACCCAGTACTTC
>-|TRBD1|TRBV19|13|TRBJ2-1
CASSSDRGGEQFF
TGTGCCAGTAGTTCGGACAGGGGAGGTGAGCAGTTCTTC
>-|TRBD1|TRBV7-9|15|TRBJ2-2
CASSLRQGDTGELFF
TGTGCCAGCAGCCTGAGACAGGGGGACACCGGGGAGCTGTTTTTT
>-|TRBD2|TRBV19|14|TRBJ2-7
CATGTSGSSYEQYF
TGTGCCACCGGGACTAGCGGGAGCTCCTACGAGCAGTACTTC
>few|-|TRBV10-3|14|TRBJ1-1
CAIGEGFQDTEAFF
TGTGCCATCGGGGAGGGCTTCCAGGACACTGAAGCTTTCTTT
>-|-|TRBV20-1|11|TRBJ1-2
CSARGSRGYTF
TGCAGTGCTAGAGGGTCTCGGGGCTACACCTTC
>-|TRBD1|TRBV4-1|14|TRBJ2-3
CASSPGTVTDTQYF
TGCGCCAGCAGCCCAGGGACAGTCACAGATACGCAGTATTTT
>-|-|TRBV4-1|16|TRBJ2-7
CASSQDLTGTLYEQYF
TGCGCCAGCAGCCAAGATTTGACTGGCACACTCTACGAGCAGTACTTC
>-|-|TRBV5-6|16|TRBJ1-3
CASSYGGLFSGNTIYF
TGTGCCAGCAGCTACGGGGGGCTTTTCTCTGGAAACACCATATATTTT
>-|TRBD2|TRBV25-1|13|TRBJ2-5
CASSVTSAEAQYF
TGTGCCAGCAGTGTTACTAGCGCCGAGGCCCAGTACTTC
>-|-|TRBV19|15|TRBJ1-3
CASSMGRSSGNTIYF
TGTGCCAGTAGTATGGGGCGATCGTCGGGAAACACCATATATTTT
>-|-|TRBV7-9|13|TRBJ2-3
CASSGETTDTQYF
TGTGCCAGCAGCGGGGAGACCACAGATACGCAGTATTTT
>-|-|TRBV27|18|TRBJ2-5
CASSHDPGLGGGRKTQYF
TGTGCCAGCAGTCACGATCCAGGACTGGGCGGCGGTAGGAAGACCCAGTACTTC
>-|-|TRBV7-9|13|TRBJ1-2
CASNPWDGSGYTF
TGTGCCAGCAACCCCTGGGACGGGAGTGGCTACACCTTC
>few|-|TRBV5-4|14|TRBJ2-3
CASSFSSGTDTQYF
TGTGCCAGCAGCTTTTCTAGCGGCACAGATACGCAGTATTTT
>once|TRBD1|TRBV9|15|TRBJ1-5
CASSVGDREDQPQHF
TGTGCCAGCAGCGTAGGGGACAGGGAGGATCAGCCCCAGCATTTT
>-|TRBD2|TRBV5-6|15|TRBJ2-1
CASSLGAGGYNEQFF
TGTGCCAGCAGCTTGGGGGCGGGAGGCTACAATGAGCAGTTCTTC
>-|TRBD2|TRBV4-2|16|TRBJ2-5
CASSQDLLAGEETQYF
TGTGCCAGCAGCCAAGATCTACTAGCGGGGGAAGAGACCCAGTACTTC
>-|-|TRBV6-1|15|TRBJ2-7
CASLYDVELPLEQYF
TGTGCCAGCCTCTATGACGTAGAACTACCTCTCGAGCAGTACTTC
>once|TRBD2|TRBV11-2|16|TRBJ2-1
CASSFRRGTSGNEQFF
TGTGCCAGCAGCTTCCGCCGGGGGACTAGCGGGAATGAGCAGTTCTTC
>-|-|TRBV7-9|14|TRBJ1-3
CASSLRDSGNTIYF
TGTGCCAGCAGCCTTCGAGACTCTGGAAACACCATATATTTT
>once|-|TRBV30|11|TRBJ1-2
CAWSVRQAVTF
TGTGCCTGGAGTGTACGGCAGGCTGTGACCTTC
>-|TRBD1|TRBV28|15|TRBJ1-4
CASSLAGTGGEKLFF
TGTGCCAGCAGTTTGGCCGGGACAGGTGGGGAAAAACTGTTTTTT
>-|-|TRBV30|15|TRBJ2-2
CAWSVGVGENGELFF
TGTGCCTGGAGTGTAGGTGTCGGGGAAAACGGGGAGCTGTTTTTT
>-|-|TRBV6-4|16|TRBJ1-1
CASSALPSTGNTEAFF
TGTGCCAGCAGTGCCCTCCCTTCTACAGGAAACACTGAAGCTTTCTTT
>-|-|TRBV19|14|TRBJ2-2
CASTGDFNTGELFF
TGTGCCAGTACCGGGGACTTCAACACCGGGGAGCTGTTTTTT
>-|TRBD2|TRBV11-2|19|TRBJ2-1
CASSSGLAGATSSYNEQFF
TGTGCCAGCAGTTCGGGACTAGCGGGGGCCACGAGCTCCTACAATGAGCAGTTCTTC
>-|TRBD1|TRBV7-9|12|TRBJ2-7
CASSRQGHEQYF
TGTGCCAGCAGTAGACAGGGACACGAGCAGTACTTC
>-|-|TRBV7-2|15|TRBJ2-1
CASRQGGAGWDEQFF
TGTGCCAGCAGGCAAGGGGGGGCGGGGTGGGATGAGCAGTTCTTC
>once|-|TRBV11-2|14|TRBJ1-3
CASSFRGRGNTIYF
TGTGCCAGCAGCTTTCGAGGGCGAGGAAACACCATATATTTT
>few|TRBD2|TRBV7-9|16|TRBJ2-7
CASSDIAGGSSYEQYF
TGTGCCAGCAGCGACATAGCGGGAGGCAGCTCCTACGAGCAGTACTTC
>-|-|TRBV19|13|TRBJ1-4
CASQSFGGEKLFF
TGTGCCAGTCAGAGCTTCGGGGGAGAAAAACTGTTTTTT
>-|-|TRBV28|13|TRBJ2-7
CASTSTATREQYF
TGTGCCAGCACGTCGACAGCCACTCGAGAGCAGTACTTC
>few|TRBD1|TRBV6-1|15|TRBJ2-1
CASSGGTGGGHEQFF
TGTGCCAGCAGTGGGGGGACAGGCGGAGGCCATGAGCAGTTCTTC
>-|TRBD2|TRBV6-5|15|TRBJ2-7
CASSYPRAGRDEQYF
TGTGCCAGCAGTTACCCAAGGGCAGGGAGGGACGAGCAGTACTTC
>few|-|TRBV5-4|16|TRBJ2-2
CASSPSERRQAGELFF
TGTGCCAGCAGCCCCAGTGAACGCAGGCAGGCCGGGGAGCTGTTTTTT
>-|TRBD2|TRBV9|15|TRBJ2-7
CASSTSSGLAYEQYF
TGTGCCAGCAGCACCTCTAGCGGGCTAGCCTACGAGCAGTACTTC
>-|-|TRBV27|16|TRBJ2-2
CASSSGRGPDTGELFF
TGTGCTAGCAGTTCCGGACGAGGGCCGGACACCGGGGAGCTGTTTTTT
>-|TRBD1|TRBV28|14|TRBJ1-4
CASSSGQGNEKLFF
TGTGCCAGCAGTTCGGGACAGGGTAATGAAAAACTGTTTTTT
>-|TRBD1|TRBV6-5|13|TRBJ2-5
CASTETGSETQYF
TGTGCCAGCACCGAGACAGGGTCTGAGACCCAGTACTTC
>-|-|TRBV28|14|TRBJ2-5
CASSLGGAEETQYF
TGTGCCAGCAGTCTGGGGGGGGCGGAGGAGACCCAGTACTTC
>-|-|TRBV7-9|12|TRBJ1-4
CSSAKGREKLFF
TGTTCCAGCGCGAAGGGGAGGGAAAAACTGTTTTTT
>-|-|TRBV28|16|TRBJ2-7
CASSPGGDGSSYEQYF
TGTGCCAGCAGCCCCGGCGGGGACGGAAGCTCCTACGAGCAGTACTTC
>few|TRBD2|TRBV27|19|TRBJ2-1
CASSIRLAGGMRSYNEQFF
TGTGCCAGCAGTATCCGACTAGCGGGAGGGATGAGGTCCTACAATGAGCAGTTCTTC